Each of the 16 T cell receptor beta chains below was sequenced from the same sample in a study of cytomegalovirus exposure and HLA in healthy donors. Researchers ran the PCR with 60 Vbeta and 13 Jbeta primers. Measured with immunoSEQ multiplex PCR; TCRdb has only the in-frame clones, and not every one. This repertoire shows roughly 160,000 clones, 87% found once; its top ten account for about 0.9%. Sequences were obtained from PBMCs. The receptors stem from a woman under 40 in good health and CMV-seronegative.

The chain has TRBV18 and TRBJ2-7, with a weak D call TRBD2 (5 bases). Deletions cut 4 bases from V and 1 base from J, with 20 bases between. In germline, CDR1 is KGHSH, CDR2 LQKENI. This CDR3 has 17 residues. CDR3 in DNA: TGTGCCAGCTCACTTATTCCCGGGAACGGCGCTTCCTACGAGCAGTACTTC. Translating it yields CASSLIPGNGASYEQYF.

The chain carries TRBV6-4 and TRBJ1-2, with 7 bases aligning to TRBD1. This CDR3 spans 16 amino acids. Germline V gene data show CDR1 as MRHNA and CDR2 as SNTAGT. Germline trimming cut 2 bases from V and 7 bases from J; bases unmatched to any gene: 13. CDR3 in amino acids: CASSDTDRTGYRGYTF. For the CDR3, the DNA is TGTGCCAGCAGTGACACCGATAGGACAGGTTACCGTGGCTACACCTTC.

The chain uses TRBV9 and TRBJ1-2; 7 bases match TRBD1. This CDR3 region has 12 residues. Unmatched junction bases numbered 2, after V lost 1 base and J lost 8 bases. Per germline, CDR1 SGDLS and CDR2 YYNGEE. The CDR3 DNA reads TGTGCCAGCAGCGTACGACAGGGCGGCTACACCTTC. As protein: CASSVRQGGYTF.

This clone showed up just once. The chain is built from TRBV5-6 and TRBJ2-5, with D perhaps TRBD1 (6 bases). The germline V gene encodes CDR1 SGHDT and CDR2 YYEEEE. There are 17 residues in the CDR3. The germline V and J ends were trimmed by 3 bases and 4 bases, with 22 bases remaining between them. CDR3 residues: CASSSTIQGGSRETQYF. CDR3 bases: TGTGCCAGCAGCTCAACGATACAGGGTGGGAGCAGAGAGACCCAGTACTTC.

The chain is built from TRBV9 and TRBJ1-3, with no clear D. Trimming pared 0 bases from V and 0 bases from J, leaving 4 bases between. Germline CDR1 is SGDLS and CDR2 is YYNGEE. The CDR3 consists of 14 residues. CDR3 protein: CASSVAISGNTIYF. The CDR3 DNA is TGTGCCAGCAGCGTAGCCATCTCTGGAAACACCATATATTTT.

Concerning this clone: No DNA is shown, since the ends of the CDR3 on it are uncertain; the CDR3 is the one TCRdb lists. The rearrangement uses TRBV27 and TRBJ1-4; the D call in the table, TRBD1, was not verified against the DNA. Germline V lookup: CDR1 MNHEY, CDR2 SMNVEV (reference sequence). 18 amino acids form the CDR3, both terminal residues included. CDR3 sequence reads: CASSFGPGGIATNEKLFF.

The chain carries TRBV28 and TRBJ2-2; 12 positions agree with TRBD1. Germline-derived CDR1 and CDR2 are MDHEN and SYDVKM. After removal of 6 bases from V and 7 bases from J, the junction contained 9 bases not matched to a gene. CDR3 length: 16 residues. This CDR3 is CASSPGDRGRDGELFF. As DNA, the CDR3 is TGTGCCAGCAGCCCAGGGGACAGGGGGCGCGACGGGGAGCTGTTTTTT.

The chain joins TRBV18 to TRBJ2-1, with D possibly being TRBD2 (5 bases). The germline CDR1 and CDR2 sequences are KGHSH and LQKENI. The CDR3 has 15 residues. Trimming left V 4 bases short and J 5 bases short, with 15 bases between. CDR3 loop: CASSHPEETDNEQFF. The CDR3 region has the DNA TGTGCCAGCTCACACCCGGAGGAGACCGACAATGAGCAGTTCTTC.

This clone was observed once. This chain uses TRBV19 with TRBJ2-7, with a weak D call TRBD1 (5 bases). V dropped 6 bases and J dropped 5 bases, with 14 bases sitting between them. The germline V gene encodes CDR1 LNHDA and CDR2 SQIVND (reference sequence). The CDR3 contains 13 residues. CDR3 sequence: CASRTPQGHEQYF. CDR3 nucleotides: TGTGCCAGTAGGACCCCGCAGGGCCACGAGCAGTACTTC.

V usage is TRBV11-1 and J usage is TRBJ1-1; D is unclear. The germline V and J ends were trimmed by 0 bases and 0 bases, with 5 bases remaining between them. The germline CDR1 and CDR2 sequences are SGHAT and FQDESV (reference sequence). CDR3 length: 14 amino acids. The CDR3 sequence: CASSLARLNTEAFF. The CDR3 coding sequence is TGTGCCAGCAGCTTAGCGAGGCTGAACACTGAAGCTTTCTTT.

This clone occurred a few times. The rearrangement joins TRBV4-3 to TRBJ1-4, with 11 bases lining up with TRBD1. Germline trimming cut 3 bases from V and 11 bases from J; bases unmatched to any gene: 11. Germline CDR1 and CDR2: LGHNA and YSLEER. CDR3 size: 16 residues. This CDR3 reads CASSHPPGQGDGKLFF. DNA for the CDR3: TGCGCCAGCAGCCACCCACCGGGACAGGGGGACGGGAAACTGTTTTTT.

The chain links TRBV7-7 to TRBJ2-3; D not resolved. The germline CDR1 and CDR2 sequences are SSHAT and FNYEAQ (reference sequence). The CDR3 spans 14 residues. Trimming removed 7 bases from V and 5 bases from J, with 16 bases in between. The CDR3 DNA reads as TGTGCCAGCACCCCATCCCGGGTGGGAGATACGCAGTATTTT. This sequence encodes CASTPSRVGDTQYF.

The genes are TRBV6-1 and TRBJ1-2, with 7 bases identical to TRBD1. The CDR3 extends over 15 amino acids. Losses at the gene ends were 2 bases for V and 5 bases for J; bases not matched to a gene: 8. Germline V gene lookup returns CDR1 MNHNS and CDR2 SASEGT. The CDR3 region has the DNA TGTGCCAGCAGTGAAATGGGACAGAATGGGTATGGCTACACCTTC. It encodes CASSEMGQNGYGYTF.

The chain employs TRBV6-5 and TRBJ1-1; a weak D match, TRBD1 (6 bases). Trimming pared 2 bases from V and 4 bases from J, leaving 11 bases between. The CDR3 is 14 amino acids. The germline CDR1 and CDR2 sequences are MNHEY and SVGAGI. The CDR3 protein is CASSYDRWVTEAFF. The CDR3, as DNA: TGTGCCAGCAGTTACGACAGGTGGGTCACTGAAGCTTTCTTT.

The chain employs TRBV7-9 and TRBJ1-1; tentative D call: TRBD1 (6 bases). Germline V gene sequence: CDR1 SEHNR, CDR2 FQNEAQ (reference sequence). V was cut by 3 bases and J by 6 bases, with 17 bases left in between. CDR3 size: 15 residues. CDR3 protein: CASSFRVGGPAEAFF. The CDR3 region has the DNA TGTGCCAGCAGCTTTCGAGTGGGGGGGCCCGCTGAAGCTTTCTTT. Together with reference TRBV7-9 and TRBJ1-1, the CDR3 gives the full variable domain: DTGVSQNPRHKITKRGQNVTFRCDPISEHNRLYWYRQTLGQGPEFLTYFQNEAQLEKSRLLSDRFSAERPKGSFSTLEIQRTEQGDSAMYLCASSFRVGGPAEAFFGQGTRLTVV.

The chain uses TRBV6-6 and TRBJ1-2; a possible D gene is TRBD1 (5 bases). This CDR3 region has 13 residues. The ends were cut back, 0 bases at V and 10 bases at J, with 12 bases in the middle. Per germline, CDR1 MNHNY and CDR2 SVGAGI (reference sequence). This CDR3 is CASSYSAGRVYTF. CDR3 coding DNA: TGTGCCAGCAGTTACTCGGCGGGGCGGGTCTACACCTTC.